This entry describes one TCR beta chain. The data belong to a study of shared clonotypes between healthy human individuals. Deep-level assay runs were performed. Each subset's genomic DNA was shared equally among a number of immunoSEQ plates. Clones were sequenced by immunoSEQ multiplex PCR, and TCRdb holds only the in-frame ones, with some missing. In the table there are about half a million clones, around 80% of which are singletons. Germline CDR1 reads MNHEY; CDR2 reads SVGAGI. V was cut by 2 bases and J by 3 bases, with 11 bases left in between. The CDR3 consists of 14 residues. The TCR sequence derives from a middle-aged woman in good health. Some clones in this sample may be carry-over from other donors' samples. The chain joins TRBV6-5 to TRBJ2-7, with a tentative D call TRBD2 (5 bases). Sequencing used PBMCs. The CDR3 DNA is TGTGCCAGCAGTTACGCGGGTAGCAGCTACGAGCAGTACTTC. Translation: CASSYAGSSYEQYF.